The 5 T cell receptor beta chains in this list originate from one sample, sequenced in a study of OX40 agonist ivuxolimab in advanced cancers. TCRdb's table, derived via immunoSEQ multiplex PCR, lists solely in-frame clones and lacks some. This repertoire shows almost 50,000 clones, roughly nine tenths found once; its top ten account for just over 50%. The source material was CD4+ or CD8+ T cells sorted from blood, sampled in a trial of the OX40 agonist ivuxolimab. The source of these receptors is an adult with an advanced solid tumor such as melanoma, head and neck, liver or kidney cancer.

The chain uses TRBV18 and TRBJ1-1; D uncertain. Germline V lookup: CDR1 KGHSH, CDR2 LQKENI. The CDR3 loop spans 12 amino acids. V lost 3 bases, J lost 1 base, and 3 bases lay in between. CDR3 sequence reads: CASSPSNTEAFF. CDR3 DNA sequence: TGTGCCAGCTCACCTTCGAACACTGAAGCTTTCTTT.

V gene TRBV4-3 combines with J gene TRBJ1-1; tentative D call: TRBD1 (5 bases). Per germline, CDR1 LGHNA and CDR2 YSLEER. V gave up 0 bases and J gave up 3 bases, with 14 bases separating them. The CDR3 loop spans 16 amino acids. CDR3 sequence (DNA): TGCGCCAGCAGCCAAGATCTCGGTGGGGGGGACACTGAAGCTTTCTTT. Translated: CASSQDLGGGDTEAFF.

This chain links TRBV27 with TRBJ2-7; possibly TRBD1 or TRBD2 for D (5 bases each). The germline V gene encodes CDR1 MNHEY and CDR2 SMNVEV (reference sequence). The CDR3 contains 15 residues. V was cut by 1 base and J by 3 bases, with 13 bases left in between. The CDR3 coding sequence is TGTGCCAGCAGTTTATATGGGGGTACCCACTACGAGCAGTACTTC. This sequence encodes CASSLYGGTHYEQYF.

The gene calls are TRBV7-9 and TRBJ2-2; 9 bases agree with TRBD1. The length of the CDR3 is 17 residues. V lost 2 bases, J lost 4 bases, and 8 bases stayed unmatched. Germline V lookup: CDR1 SEHNR, CDR2 FQNEAQ (reference sequence). The CDR3 is CASSLFHGQGTTGELFF. CDR3 coding DNA: TGTGCCAGCAGCTTATTCCACGGACAGGGGACCACCGGGGAGCTGTTTTTT.

This rearrangement joins TRBV4-1 to TRBJ2-2; unclear D gene. Trimming shortened V by 4 bases and J by 7 bases, and 13 bases separated the two germline ends. Germline V lookup: CDR1 MGHRA, CDR2 YSYEKL. CDR3 length equals 14 residues. CDR3 in DNA: TGCGCCAGCAGCCCGCGAGGTTGGAACGGGGAGCTGTTTTTT. Translated: CASSPRGWNGELFF.